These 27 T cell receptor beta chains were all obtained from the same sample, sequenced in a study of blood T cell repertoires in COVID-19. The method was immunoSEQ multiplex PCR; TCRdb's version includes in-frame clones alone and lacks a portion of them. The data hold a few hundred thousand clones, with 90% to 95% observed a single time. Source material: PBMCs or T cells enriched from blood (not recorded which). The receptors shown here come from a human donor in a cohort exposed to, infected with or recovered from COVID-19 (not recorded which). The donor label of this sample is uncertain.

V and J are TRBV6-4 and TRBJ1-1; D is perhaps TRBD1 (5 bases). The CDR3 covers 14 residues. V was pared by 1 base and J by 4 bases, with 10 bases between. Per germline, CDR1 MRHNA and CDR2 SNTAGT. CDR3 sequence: CASSDWRGGTEAFF. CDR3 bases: TGTGCCAGCAGTGACTGGAGGGGAGGCACTGAAGCTTTCTTT.

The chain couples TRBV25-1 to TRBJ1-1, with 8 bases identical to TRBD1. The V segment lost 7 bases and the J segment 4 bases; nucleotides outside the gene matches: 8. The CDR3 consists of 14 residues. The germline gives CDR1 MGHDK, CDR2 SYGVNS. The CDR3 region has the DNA TGTGCCAGCACCCCCTCAGGGGGCGGCACTGAAGCTTTCTTT. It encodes CASTPSGGGTEAFF. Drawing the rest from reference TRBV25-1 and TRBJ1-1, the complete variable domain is EADIYQTPRYLVIGTGKKITLECSQTMGHDKMYWYQQDPGMELHLIHYSYGVNSTEKGDLSSESTVSRIRTEHFPLTLESARPSHTSQYLCASTPSGGGTEAFFGQGTRLTVV.

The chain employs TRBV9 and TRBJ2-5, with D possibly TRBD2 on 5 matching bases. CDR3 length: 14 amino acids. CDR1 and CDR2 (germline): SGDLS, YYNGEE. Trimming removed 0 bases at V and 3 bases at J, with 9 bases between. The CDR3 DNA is TGTGCCAGCAGCGTAGGTGGAGGAAAAGAGACCCAGTACTTC. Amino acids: CASSVGGGKETQYF. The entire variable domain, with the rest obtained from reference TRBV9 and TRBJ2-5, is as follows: DSGVTQTPKHLITATGQRVTLRCSPRSGDLSVYWYQQSLDQGLQFLIQYYNGEERAKGNILERFSAQQFPDLHSELNLSSLELGDSALYFCASSVGGGKETQYFGPGTRLLVL.

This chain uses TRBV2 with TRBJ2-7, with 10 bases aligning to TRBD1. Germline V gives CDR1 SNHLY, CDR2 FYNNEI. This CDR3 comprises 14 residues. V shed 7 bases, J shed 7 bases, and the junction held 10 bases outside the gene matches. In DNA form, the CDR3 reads TGTGCCAGCAAGACCGACAGGGGGCTAGGAGAGCAGTACTTC. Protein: CASKTDRGLGEQYF. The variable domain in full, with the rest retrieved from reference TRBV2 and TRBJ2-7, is EPEVTQTPSHQVTQMGQEVILRCVPISNHLYFYWYRQILGQKVEFLVSFYNNEISEKSEIFDDQFSVERPDGSNFTLKIRSTKLEDSAMYFCASKTDRGLGEQYFGPGTRLTVT.

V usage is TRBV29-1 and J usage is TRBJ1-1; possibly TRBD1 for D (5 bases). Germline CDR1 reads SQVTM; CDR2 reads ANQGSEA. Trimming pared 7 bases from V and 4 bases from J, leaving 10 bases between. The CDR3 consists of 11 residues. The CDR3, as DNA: TGCAGCGCGAGAAGGGGCACTGAAGCTTTCTTT. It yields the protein CSARRGTEAFF.

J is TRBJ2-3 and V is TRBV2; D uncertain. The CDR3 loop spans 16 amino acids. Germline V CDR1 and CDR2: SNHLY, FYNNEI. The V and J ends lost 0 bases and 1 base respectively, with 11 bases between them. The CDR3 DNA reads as TGTGCCAGCAGTGAAGCTCACCCTATACGCACAGATACGCAGTATTTT. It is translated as CASSEAHPIRTDTQYF. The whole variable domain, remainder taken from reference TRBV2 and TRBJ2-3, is EPEVTQTPSHQVTQMGQEVILRCVPISNHLYFYWYRQILGQKVEFLVSFYNNEISEKSEIFDDQFSVERPDGSNFTLKIRSTKLEDSAMYFCASSEAHPIRTDTQYFGPGTRLTVL.

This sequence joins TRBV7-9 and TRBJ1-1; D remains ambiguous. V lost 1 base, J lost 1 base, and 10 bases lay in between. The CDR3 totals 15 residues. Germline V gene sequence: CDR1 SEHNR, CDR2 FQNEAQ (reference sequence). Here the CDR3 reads CASSLGGVTNTEAFF. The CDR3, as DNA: TGTGCCAGCAGCTTAGGAGGTGTAACGAACACTGAAGCTTTCTTT. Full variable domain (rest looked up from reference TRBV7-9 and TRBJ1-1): DTGVSQNPRHKITKRGQNVTFRCDPISEHNRLYWYRQTLGQGPEFLTYFQNEAQLEKSRLLSDRFSAERPKGSFSTLEIQRTEQGDSAMYLCASSLGGVTNTEAFFGQGTRLTVV.

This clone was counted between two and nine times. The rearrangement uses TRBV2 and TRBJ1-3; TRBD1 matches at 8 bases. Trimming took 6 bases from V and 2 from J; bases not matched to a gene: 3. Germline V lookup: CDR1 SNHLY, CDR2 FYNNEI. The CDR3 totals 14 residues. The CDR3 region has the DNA TGTGCCAGCAGGCTGGACAGGGCTGGAAACACCATATATTTT. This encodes CASRLDRAGNTIYF.

CDR3 sequence (DNA): TGTGCCAGCAGCTTAGGACTAGCAGAGACCCAGTACTTC. Protein: CASSLGLAETQYF. The rearrangement links TRBV7-9 to TRBJ2-5, with 7 bases that match TRBD2. CDR1 is SEHNR, CDR2 FQNEAQ, per germline (reference sequence). The CDR3 runs 13 residues. V lost 1 base, J lost 4 bases, and 0 bases stayed unmatched.

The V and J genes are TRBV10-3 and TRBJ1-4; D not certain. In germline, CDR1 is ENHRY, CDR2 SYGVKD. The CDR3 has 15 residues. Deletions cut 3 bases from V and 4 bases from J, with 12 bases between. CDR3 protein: CAISEKSGVNEKLFF. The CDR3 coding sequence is TGTGCCATCAGTGAAAAATCCGGGGTTAATGAAAAACTGTTTTTT.

CDR3 in amino acids: CASSPPGQGAGGANVLTF. The DNA of the CDR3 is TGTGCCAGCTCACCCCCGGGACAGGGGGCGGGGGGGGCCAACGTCCTGACTTTC. The chain has TRBV18 and TRBJ2-6, with TRBD1 identical over 12 bases. The V gene's germline CDR1 is KGHSH and CDR2 LQKENI. The CDR3 has 18 residues. The J segment lost 4 bases and the V segment lost 3 bases, leaving 7 bases of the junction unmatched.

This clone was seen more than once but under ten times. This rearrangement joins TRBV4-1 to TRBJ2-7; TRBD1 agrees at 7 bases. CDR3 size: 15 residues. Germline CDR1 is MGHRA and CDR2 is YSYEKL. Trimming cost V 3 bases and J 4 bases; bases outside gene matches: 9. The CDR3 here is CASSHPGTAKYEQYF. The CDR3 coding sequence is TGCGCCAGCAGCCATCCCGGGACAGCCAAGTACGAGCAGTACTTC.

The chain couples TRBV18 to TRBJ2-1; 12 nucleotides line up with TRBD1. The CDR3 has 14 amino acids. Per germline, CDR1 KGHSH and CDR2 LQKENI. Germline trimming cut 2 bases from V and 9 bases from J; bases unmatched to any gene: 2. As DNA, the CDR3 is TGTGCCAGCTCACCAGGGACAGGGGGCGGTGAGCAGTTCTTC. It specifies CASSPGTGGGEQFF.

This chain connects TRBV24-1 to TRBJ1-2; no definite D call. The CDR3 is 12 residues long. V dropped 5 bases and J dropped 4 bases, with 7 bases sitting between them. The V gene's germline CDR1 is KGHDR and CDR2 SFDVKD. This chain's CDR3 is CATSGNGYGYTF. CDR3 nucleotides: TGTGCCACCAGTGGAAACGGCTATGGCTACACCTTC.

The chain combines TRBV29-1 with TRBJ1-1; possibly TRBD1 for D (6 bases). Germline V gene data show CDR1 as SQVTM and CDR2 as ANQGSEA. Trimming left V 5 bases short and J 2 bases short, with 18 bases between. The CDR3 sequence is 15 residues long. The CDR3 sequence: CSVSSPRGFNTEAFF. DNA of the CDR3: TGCAGCGTTTCTAGTCCCAGGGGATTTAACACTGAAGCTTTCTTT.

The CDR3 region is CATSRVAGYEQYF. DNA of the CDR3: TGTGCCACCAGCAGAGTGGCAGGGTACGAGCAGTACTTC. This chain joins TRBV15 and TRBJ2-7; D might be TRBD1 (5 bases). The germline V and J ends were trimmed by 1 base and 4 bases, with 8 bases remaining between them. Germline lookup yields CDR1 LNHNV and CDR2 YYDKDF (reference sequence). The CDR3 runs to 13 residues.

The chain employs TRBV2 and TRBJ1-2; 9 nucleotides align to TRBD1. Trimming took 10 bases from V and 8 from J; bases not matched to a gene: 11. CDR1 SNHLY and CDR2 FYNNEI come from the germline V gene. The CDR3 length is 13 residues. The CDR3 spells CATSGTGTGGYTF. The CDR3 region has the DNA TGTGCCACCTCCGGGACAGGGACAGGCGGCTACACCTTC. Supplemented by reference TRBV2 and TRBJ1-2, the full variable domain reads EPEVTQTPSHQVTQMGQEVILRCVPISNHLYFYWYRQILGQKVEFLVSFYNNEISEKSEIFDDQFSVERPDGSNFTLKIRSTKLEDSAMYFCATSGTGTGGYTFGSGTRLTVV.

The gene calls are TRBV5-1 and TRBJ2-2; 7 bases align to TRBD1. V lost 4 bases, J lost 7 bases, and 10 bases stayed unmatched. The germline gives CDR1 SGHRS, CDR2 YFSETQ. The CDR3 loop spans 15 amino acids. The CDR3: CASSPLTGPGGELFF. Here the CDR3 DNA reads TGCGCCAGCAGCCCCCTGACAGGGCCTGGCGGGGAGCTGTTTTTT. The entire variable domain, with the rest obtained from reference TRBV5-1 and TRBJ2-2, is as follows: KAGVTQTPRYLIKTRGQQVTLSCSPISGHRSVSWYQQTPGQGLQFLFEYFSETQRNKGNFPGRFSGRQFSNSRSEMNVSTLELGDSALYLCASSPLTGPGGELFFGEGSRLTVL.

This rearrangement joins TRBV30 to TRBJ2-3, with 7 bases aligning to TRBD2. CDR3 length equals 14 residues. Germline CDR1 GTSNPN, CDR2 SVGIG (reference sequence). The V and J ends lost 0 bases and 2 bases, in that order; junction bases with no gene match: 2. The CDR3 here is CAWSVSGATDTQYF. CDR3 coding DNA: TGTGCCTGGAGTGTGAGCGGGGCCACAGATACGCAGTATTTT.

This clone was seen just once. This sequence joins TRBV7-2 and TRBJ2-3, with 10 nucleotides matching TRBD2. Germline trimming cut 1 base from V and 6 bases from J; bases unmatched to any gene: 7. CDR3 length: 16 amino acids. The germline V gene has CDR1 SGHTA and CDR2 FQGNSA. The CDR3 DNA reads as TGTGCCAGCAGCTTAGAGGCTAGCGGGGGATCGGATACGCAGTATTTT. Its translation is CASSLEASGGSDTQYF.

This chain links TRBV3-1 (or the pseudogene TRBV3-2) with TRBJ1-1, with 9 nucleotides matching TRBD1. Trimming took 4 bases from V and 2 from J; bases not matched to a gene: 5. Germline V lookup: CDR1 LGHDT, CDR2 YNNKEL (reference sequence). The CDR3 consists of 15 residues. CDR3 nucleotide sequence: TGTGCCAGCAGCCGACCGGGACAGGGAAACACTGAAGCTTTCTTT. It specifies CASSRPGQGNTEAFF.

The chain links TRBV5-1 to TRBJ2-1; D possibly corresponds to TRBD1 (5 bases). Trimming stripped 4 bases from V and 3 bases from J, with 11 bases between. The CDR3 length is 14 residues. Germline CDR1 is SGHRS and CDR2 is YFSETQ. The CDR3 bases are TGCGCCAGCAGCCAGGGCGGCTACTACAATGAGCAGTTCTTC. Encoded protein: CASSQGGYYNEQFF.

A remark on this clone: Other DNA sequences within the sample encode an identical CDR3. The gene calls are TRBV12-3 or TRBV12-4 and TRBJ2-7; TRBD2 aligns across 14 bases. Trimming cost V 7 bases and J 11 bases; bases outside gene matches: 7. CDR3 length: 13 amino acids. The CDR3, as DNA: TGTGCCAGCAAACAGGGACTAGCGGGGGTGAAGTACTTC. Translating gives CASKQGLAGVKYF.

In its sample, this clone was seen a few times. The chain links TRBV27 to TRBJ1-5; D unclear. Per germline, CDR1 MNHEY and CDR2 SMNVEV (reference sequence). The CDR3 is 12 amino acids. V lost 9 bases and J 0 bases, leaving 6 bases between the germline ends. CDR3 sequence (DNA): TGTGCCAGGAGCTATAGCAATCAGCCCCAGCATTTT. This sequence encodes CARSYSNQPQHF.

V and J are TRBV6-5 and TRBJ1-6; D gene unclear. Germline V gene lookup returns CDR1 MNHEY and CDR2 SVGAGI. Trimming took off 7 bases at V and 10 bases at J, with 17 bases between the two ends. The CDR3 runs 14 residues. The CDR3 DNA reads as TGTGCCAGCACCGGAGGCCCTCGGGAATCACCCCTCCACTTT. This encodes CASTGGPRESPLHF.

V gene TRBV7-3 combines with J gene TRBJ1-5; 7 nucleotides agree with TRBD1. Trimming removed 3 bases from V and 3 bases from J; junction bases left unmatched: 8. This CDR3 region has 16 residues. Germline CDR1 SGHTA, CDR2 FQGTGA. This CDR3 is CASSFPTGVNNQPQHF. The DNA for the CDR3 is TGTGCCAGCAGCTTCCCCACAGGGGTGAACAATCAGCCCCAGCATTTT.

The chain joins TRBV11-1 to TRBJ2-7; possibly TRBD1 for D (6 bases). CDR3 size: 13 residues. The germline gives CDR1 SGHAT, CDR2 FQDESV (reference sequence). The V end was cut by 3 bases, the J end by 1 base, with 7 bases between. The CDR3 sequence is CASSFRGSYEQYF. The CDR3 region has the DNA TGTGCCAGCAGCTTTAGGGGGTCCTACGAGCAGTACTTC.